This T cell receptor beta chain was captured in a study of T cell repertoires in aging, cancer and after chemotherapy. Background on the study: The whole study produced a dataset of some 9 million TCR reads. General observations from the study: In cancer patients, declining TCR diversity with age involved lost richness and lost evenness. Median generation probability rose over the chemotherapy interval in each cancer cohort, suggesting rebound thymic output.

TCR beta rearrangements were amplified from peripheral blood genomic DNA. Multiplex touch-down PCR with TRB-A/B primers amplified rearranged V-D-J TRB sequences. MiXCR, run by TCRdb on the multiplex PCR reads, gives a single entry per CDR3 protein. The data contain roughly 300 distinct CDR3 sequences, roughly 50% of them singletons. The CDR3 totals 18 residues. V gave up 3 bases and J gave up 0 bases, with 16 bases separating them. Germline CDR1 is SGHRS and CDR2 is YFSETQ. This clonotype is judged hyperexpanded. Antigen unknown. Sequencing was done on a sample of blood. This TCR was sampled from a human donor with a blood cancer. The chain links TRBV5-1 to TRBJ2-6; D ambiguous. The CDR3 region has the DNA TGCGCCAGCAGCTCCCACGAGGTGGCGAACTCTGGGGCCAACGTCCTGACTTTC. This codes for CASSSHEVANSGANVLTF.